Here is one T cell receptor (beta chain) with its context. Its specificity is not known. The source of the sample is a study of a mutant IDH1 vaccine in newly diagnosed glioma. Study-level information: Vaccines were begun 4-6 weeks after radiotherapy alone, or with temozolomide cycles. Therapy received beforehand was radiotherapy, temozolomide, or both, with most patients given both.

Sequencing used immunoSEQ multiplex PCR; TCRdb keeps in-frame clones, though not all of them. This table holds almost 25,000 clones, over 80% found once. Study-level results: Seemingly, pseudoprogression had no relation to changes in the top peripheral T cell clonotypes.

The CDR3 spans 14 residues. Germline V gives CDR1 SGHAT, CDR2 FQNNGV. V dropped 1 base and J dropped 2 bases, with 6 bases sitting between them. Documented time point: week 47, end of study. With topical imiquimod, each dose of the vaccine consisted of 300 ug of mutant IDH1 20-mer peptide. In every donor, the tumor was a new WHO grade 3 or 4 IDH1-mutant, ATRX-lost astrocytoma. The clonotype originates from a man between 40 and 49 years old with glioma. Some clones in this sample may be carry-over from other donors' samples. The V gene is TRBV11-2, the J gene TRBJ1-5; D not certain. This material consisted of PBMCs, taken from a glioma patient whose treatment included an IDH1 peptide vaccine. The CDR3 DNA follows: TGTGCCAGCAGCTTAGGGGTCGGCAATCAGCCCCAGCATTTT. Residues: CASSLGVGNQPQHF.